These 31 T cell receptor beta chains were all obtained from the same sample, sequenced in a study of CD8 T cells in Susac syndrome. cDNA came from roughly 0.5 to 1 ug RNA primed by random hexamers. TCRdb reanalysed the immunoSEQ multiplex PCR reads using MiXCR and keeps one entry per CDR3 protein. The sample carries about 280,000 distinct CDR3 sequences, 70% to 90% recorded once. The specimen sequenced was CD8+ T cells from PBMCs. These receptors were collected from a human donor with multiple sclerosis.

The chain uses TRBV19 and TRBJ2-1; D gene ambiguous. Deletions cut 0 bases from V and 4 bases from J, with 16 bases between. There are 17 residues in the CDR3. From germline, CDR1 is LNHDA and CDR2 SQIVND (reference sequence). The CDR3 sequence is CASSIDIITVLYNEQFF. The CDR3 DNA sequence: TGTGCCAGTAGTATAGATATTATAACGGTCTTGTACAATGAGCAGTTCTTC.

DNA of the CDR3: TGTGCCACCCAGACAGGGACCGGGGAGCTGTTTTTT. Translation: CATQTGTGELFF. The V and J genes are TRBV27 and TRBJ2-2; 7 bases agree with TRBD1. CDR1 is MNHEY and CDR2 is SMNVEV in the germline V gene (reference sequence). V trimming: 10 bases; J trimming: 5 bases; junction bases outside the gene matches: 4. CDR3 length: 12 amino acids.

This chain uses TRBV3-1 with TRBJ1-2; D is ambiguous. This CDR3 contains 15 residues. CDR1 and CDR2 from the germline V gene are LGHDT and YNNKEL (reference sequence). Trimming pared 1 base from V and 3 bases from J, leaving 12 bases between. The DNA for the CDR3 is TGTGCCAGCAGCCAAGCCGGGGAAGGCGACTATGGCTACACCTTC. Residues: CASSQAGEGDYGYTF.

The chain joins TRBV27 to TRBJ1-5; unclear D gene. Trimming pared 2 bases from V and 1 base from J, leaving 6 bases between. There are 14 residues in the CDR3. Germline assignment: CDR1 MNHEY and CDR2 SMNVEV (reference sequence). CDR3 sequence (DNA): TGTGCCAGCAGTTTAGACCCAAGCAATCAGCCCCAGCATTTT. Translated, it gives CASSLDPSNQPQHF.

The chain couples TRBV27 to TRBJ2-7; the D gene is possibly TRBD1 (5 bases). Trimming took 1 base from V and 1 from J, leaving 8 bases between them. The CDR3 has 14 amino acids. From germline, CDR1 is MNHEY and CDR2 SMNVEV (reference sequence). The CDR3: CASSLLGQSYEQYF. The CDR3 DNA follows: TGTGCCAGCAGTTTATTGGGGCAATCCTACGAGCAGTACTTC.

This clonotype showed up just a few times. The chain uses TRBV5-6 and TRBJ2-7; perhaps TRBD1 as D (6 bases). The germline V gene encodes CDR1 SGHDT and CDR2 YYEEEE. Trimming removed 5 bases from V and 0 bases from J, with 9 bases in between. The CDR3 totals 13 residues. The CDR3 DNA reads TGTGCCAGCAGTTCAGGGGTCTCCTACGAGCAGTACTTC. This gives the protein CASSSGVSYEQYF.

This chain connects TRBV9 to TRBJ1-2; the D is unclear. This CDR3 spans 14 amino acids. In germline, CDR1 is SGDLS, CDR2 YYNGEE. V shed 0 bases and J shed 4 bases, with 10 bases lying between them. The CDR3 protein is CASSVVAEGYGYTF. As DNA, the CDR3 is TGTGCCAGCAGCGTAGTGGCAGAGGGCTATGGCTACACCTTC.

The genes are TRBV2 and TRBJ2-2; D gene ambiguous. The germline V and J ends were trimmed by 7 bases and 0 bases, with 18 bases remaining between them. Germline V gene lookup returns CDR1 SNHLY and CDR2 FYNNEI. There are 17 residues in the CDR3. For the CDR3, the DNA is TGTGCCAGCATGAAGTTGTCCAGGAACCCGAACACCGGGGAGCTGTTTTTT. This encodes CASMKLSRNPNTGELFF. The full variable domain, rest sourced from reference TRBV2 and TRBJ2-2, is EPEVTQTPSHQVTQMGQEVILRCVPISNHLYFYWYRQILGQKVEFLVSFYNNEISEKSEIFDDQFSVERPDGSNFTLKIRSTKLEDSAMYFCASMKLSRNPNTGELFFGEGSRLTVL.

The chain uses TRBV12-3 or TRBV12-4 and TRBJ2-7; TRBD1 is a possible D gene (5 bases). V was shortened by 2 bases and J by 3 bases, with 14 bases between the two germline ends. The CDR3 runs to 15 residues. The CDR3 sequence: CASSLTPDIIYEQYF. The CDR3 DNA is TGTGCCAGCAGTTTAACCCCGGACATCATCTACGAGCAGTACTTC.

The chain employs TRBV2 and TRBJ1-2, with TRBD1 matching over 9 bases. Germline V gene lookup returns CDR1 SNHLY and CDR2 FYNNEI. V dropped 10 bases and J dropped 2; count of bases not matched to a gene: 8. The CDR3 runs 14 residues. DNA for the CDR3: TGTGCCACCGTAGGGGGGACAGGGAACTATGGCTACACCTTC. Its protein is CATVGGTGNYGYTF. The variable domain in full, with the rest retrieved from reference TRBV2 and TRBJ1-2, is EPEVTQTPSHQVTQMGQEVILRCVPISNHLYFYWYRQILGQKVEFLVSFYNNEISEKSEIFDDQFSVERPDGSNFTLKIRSTKLEDSAMYFCATVGGTGNYGYTFGSGTRLTVV.

The rearrangement links TRBV2 to TRBJ1-6, with TRBD1 matching 8 bases. CDR1 and CDR2 from the germline V gene are SNHLY and FYNNEI. This CDR3 comprises 15 residues. J lost 10 bases, V lost 2 bases, and 7 bases had no gene match. The CDR3 coding sequence is TGTGCCAGCAGTGAATTGGACAGGGCGAACTCACCCCTCCACTTT. Protein product: CASSELDRANSPLHF. Full variable domain (remainder filled in from reference TRBV2 and TRBJ1-6): EPEVTQTPSHQVTQMGQEVILRCVPISNHLYFYWYRQILGQKVEFLVSFYNNEISEKSEIFDDQFSVERPDGSNFTLKIRSTKLEDSAMYFCASSELDRANSPLHFGNGTRLTVT.

This clonotype was seen only once. The chain is built from TRBV9 and TRBJ2-2; perhaps TRBD2 as D (5 bases). CDR3 length equals 14 residues. The ends were cut back, 0 bases at V and 5 bases at J, with 8 bases in the middle. Germline V CDR1 and CDR2: SGDLS, YYNGEE. The DNA for the CDR3 is TGTGCCAGCAGCGTAGCGTCGGGAACCGGGGAGCTGTTTTTT. This encodes CASSVASGTGELFF.

J is TRBJ1-2 and V is TRBV7-9; 9 bases line up with TRBD1. The CDR3 covers 15 residues. Per the germline V gene, CDR1 is SEHNR and CDR2 is FQNEAQ (reference sequence). V lost 5 bases and J lost 6; bases outside the gene matches: 10. The CDR3 sequence is CASSPVQGAMDGYTF. The CDR3 DNA sequence: TGTGCCAGCAGCCCAGTACAGGGGGCGATGGATGGCTACACCTTC.

A note on this clonotype: At one boundary the junction diverges from the germline segment, which might be a read error. The chain uses TRBV28 and TRBJ1-2, with D possibly being TRBD1 (6 bases). The CDR3 runs to 14 residues. Germline V gene sequence: CDR1 MDHEN, CDR2 SYDVKM. The CDR3 region is CAGSSWTVNYGYTF. DNA for the CDR3: TGTGCCGGCAGTTCCTGGACAGTGAACTATGGCTACACCTTC.

The chain is built from TRBV29-1 and TRBJ2-1; 11 positions agree with TRBD2. This CDR3 has 14 amino acids. After removal of 7 bases from V and 4 bases from J, the junction contained 6 bases not matched to a gene. The germline V gene has CDR1 SQVTM and CDR2 ANQGSEA. The CDR3 region is CSALAGGPYNEQFF. CDR3 coding DNA: TGCAGCGCCCTAGCGGGAGGACCTTACAATGAGCAGTTCTTC.

This clonotype has more than one count but fewer than ten. V and J are TRBV15 and TRBJ2-7, with a weak D call TRBD2 (5 bases). The CDR3 consists of 14 residues. V dropped 0 bases and J dropped 3 bases, with 9 bases sitting between them. Per germline, CDR1 LNHNV and CDR2 YYDKDF (reference sequence). CDR3 bases: TGTGCCACCAGCAGAGAGAGCGGCTACTACGAGCAGTACTTC. This sequence encodes CATSRESGYYEQYF.

The chain couples TRBV7-3 to TRBJ2-1; D perhaps matches TRBD2 (5 bases). The CDR3 sequence is 16 residues long. In germline, CDR1 is SGHTA, CDR2 FQGTGA. The V gene lost 5 bases and the J gene lost 0 bases, with 14 bases spanning the gap. This CDR3 reads CASSPTTESSYNEQFF. The CDR3 nucleotides read TGTGCCAGCAGCCCGACTACGGAGAGCTCCTACAATGAGCAGTTCTTC.

The V and J genes are TRBV29-1 and TRBJ1-1, with 10 bases lining up with TRBD1. Germline loops: CDR1 SQVTM, CDR2 ANQGSEA. V gave up 6 bases and J gave up 4 bases; unmatched junction bases: 14. The CDR3 is 16 amino acids. The CDR3 spells CSVLSGTGVGVTEAFF. The CDR3 nucleotides read TGCAGCGTCCTGTCCGGGACAGGGGTTGGGGTCACTGAAGCTTTCTTT.

This chain links TRBV10-3 with TRBJ1-1; no clear D. This CDR3 region has 14 residues. V lost 4 bases and J lost 2, with 11 bases in between. Germline values: CDR1 ENHRY, CDR2 SYGVKD. CDR3 protein: CAISAFGDNTEAFF. The DNA for the CDR3 is TGTGCCATCAGTGCGTTCGGTGACAACACTGAAGCTTTCTTT.

The rearrangement uses TRBV7-6 and TRBJ2-3; TRBD2 agrees at 12 bases. V dropped 5 bases and J dropped 6; count of bases not matched to a gene: 6. The CDR3 has 15 residues. CDR1 is SGHVS, CDR2 FNYEAQ, per germline. In nucleotides, the CDR3 is TGTGCCAGCAGCGACCGACTAGCGGGAGAGGATACGCAGTATTTT. It is translated as CASSDRLAGEDTQYF. Filled out from reference TRBV7-6 and TRBJ2-3, the complete variable domain reads GAGVSQSPRYKVTKRGQDVALRCDPISGHVSLYWYRQALGQGPEFLTYFNYEAQQDKSGLPNDRFSAERPEGSISTLTIQRTEQRDSAMYRCASSDRLAGEDTQYFGPGTRLTVL.

This clonotype was recorded only once. This chain uses TRBV27 with TRBJ1-6, with a possible D match to TRBD1 (5 bases). The CDR3 consists of 15 residues. From germline, CDR1 is MNHEY and CDR2 SMNVEV (reference sequence). V was cut by 8 bases and J by 6 bases, with 17 bases left in between. CDR3 nucleotide sequence: TGTGCCAGCCTCCCGCGGGCAGGGCGTAATTCACCCCTCCACTTT. This translates into CASLPRAGRNSPLHF.

The chain has TRBV6-5 and TRBJ1-4; D is possibly TRBD1 (5 bases). Germline V gene data show CDR1 as MNHEY and CDR2 as SVGAGI. The CDR3 length is 17 residues. Trimming removed 2 bases from V and 1 base from J, with 14 bases in between. CDR3 amino acids: CASSYPGGARTNEKLFF. The CDR3 DNA sequence: TGTGCCAGCAGTTACCCCGGCGGGGCGAGAACTAATGAAAAACTGTTTTTT.

The table lists this clonotype with a count of one. Germline and junction disagree at one end, which may indicate a read error. This rearrangement joins TRBV7-9 to TRBJ1-5; D remains ambiguous. Germline V CDR1 and CDR2: SEHNR, FQNEAQ (reference sequence). The CDR3 totals 15 residues. The CDR3 sequence: CVSSNNLDSNQPQHF. The CDR3 DNA reads as TGTGTCAGCAGTAATAACTTAGATAGCAATCAGCCCCAGCATTTT.

This clonotype was found once. This sequence joins TRBV28 and TRBJ1-1; D remains unclear. Germline assignment: CDR1 MDHEN and CDR2 SYDVKM. Between the trimmed V and J ends, which lost 3 bases and 4 bases, there was a span of 6 bases. CDR3 length: 12 amino acids. CDR3: CASSFWSTEAFF. CDR3 sequence (DNA): TGTGCCAGCAGTTTCTGGAGCACTGAAGCTTTCTTT.

The chain has TRBV27 and TRBJ2-1; possible D gene TRBD2, 5 bases. CDR3 length: 14 amino acids. Trimming removed 6 bases from V and 7 bases from J, with 16 bases in between. Per the germline V gene, CDR1 is MNHEY and CDR2 is SMNVEV (reference sequence). CDR3 residues: CASSQTRGGNEQFF. The CDR3 coding sequence is TGTGCCAGCAGCCAAACCCGGGGTGGGAATGAGCAGTTCTTC.

The V call is TRBV30, the J call TRBJ2-7; 7 bases fit TRBD1. The germline gives CDR1 GTSNPN, CDR2 SVGIG (reference sequence). The CDR3 covers 17 residues. J gave up 0 bases and V 1 base, and 12 bases lay outside the gene matches. In DNA form, the CDR3 reads TGTGCCTGGAGTGATAGAACAGGGGACCGACCCTCCTACGAGCAGTACTTC. Encoded protein: CAWSDRTGDRPSYEQYF.

The rearrangement joins TRBV27 to TRBJ2-3, with 9 nucleotides matching TRBD2. CDR1 MNHEY and CDR2 SMNVEV come from the germline V gene (reference sequence). Losses at the gene ends were 2 bases for V and 3 bases for J; bases not matched to a gene: 6. This CDR3 comprises 16 residues. CDR3 coding DNA: TGTGCCAGCAGTTTAGCCCTAGCGGGAACGACAGATACGCAGTATTTT. This translates into CASSLALAGTTDTQYF.

The chain couples TRBV14 to TRBJ2-7; 10 bases match TRBD2. After removal of 4 bases from V and 2 bases from J, the junction contained 14 bases not matched to a gene. Germline V gene data show CDR1 as SGHDN and CDR2 as FVKESK. The CDR3 runs to 18 residues. The CDR3 DNA reads TGTGCCAGCAGCCGCCCCCAGAGGAGCGGGAGGGGAACCTACGAGCAGTACTTC. The encoded protein is CASSRPQRSGRGTYEQYF. Combining the CDR3 with reference TRBV14 and TRBJ2-7 gives the whole variable domain EAGVTQFPSHSVIEKGQTVTLRCDPISGHDNLYWYRRVMGKEIKFLLHFVKESKQDESGMPNNRFLAERTGGTYSTLKVQPAELEDSGVYFCASSRPQRSGRGTYEQYFGPGTRLTVT.

The V and J genes are TRBV6-1 and TRBJ1-2, with D possibly TRBD1 on 5 matching bases. The CDR3 runs 15 residues. With 2 bases removed from V and 7 bases from J, the gap between germline ends came to 17 bases. Per the germline V gene, CDR1 is MNHNS and CDR2 is SASEGT. Here the CDR3 reads CASSELSGGTAGYTF. In DNA form, the CDR3 reads TGTGCCAGCAGTGAACTCTCCGGAGGGACGGCTGGCTACACCTTC.

CDR3 protein: CASSESGGHEQYF. The CDR3, as DNA: TGCGCCAGCAGTGAGTCTGGGGGCCACGAGCAGTACTTC. V usage is TRBV10-1 and J usage is TRBJ2-7; TRBD1 might be the D (6 bases). The CDR3 sequence is 13 residues long. CDR1 is WNHNN, CDR2 SYGVQD, per germline (reference sequence). With 0 bases removed from V and 5 bases from J, the gap between germline ends came to 8 bases.

The J gene is TRBJ1-2, the V gene TRBV14; 7 bases match TRBD1. This CDR3 has 14 amino acids. The germline V gene encodes CDR1 SGHDN and CDR2 FVKESK. Trimming cost V 0 bases and J 6 bases; bases outside gene matches: 4. The CDR3 reads CASSQDNRGNGYTF. Here the CDR3 DNA reads TGTGCCAGCAGCCAAGATAACAGGGGCAATGGCTACACCTTC.